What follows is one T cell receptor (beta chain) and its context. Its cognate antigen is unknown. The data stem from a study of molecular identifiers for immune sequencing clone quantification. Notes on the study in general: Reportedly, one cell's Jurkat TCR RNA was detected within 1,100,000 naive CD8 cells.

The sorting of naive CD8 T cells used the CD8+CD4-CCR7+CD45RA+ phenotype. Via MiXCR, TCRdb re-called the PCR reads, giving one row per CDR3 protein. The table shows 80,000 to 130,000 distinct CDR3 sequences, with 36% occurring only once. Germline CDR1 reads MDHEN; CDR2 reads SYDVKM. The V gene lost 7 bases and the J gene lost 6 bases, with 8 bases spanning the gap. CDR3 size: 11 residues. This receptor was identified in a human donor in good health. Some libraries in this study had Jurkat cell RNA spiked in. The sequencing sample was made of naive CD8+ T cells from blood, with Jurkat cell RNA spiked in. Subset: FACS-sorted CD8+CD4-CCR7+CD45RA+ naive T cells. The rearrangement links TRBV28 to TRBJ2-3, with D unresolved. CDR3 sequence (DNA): TGTGCCAGCATCGCTGGGGATACGCAGTATTTT. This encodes CASIAGDTQYF.